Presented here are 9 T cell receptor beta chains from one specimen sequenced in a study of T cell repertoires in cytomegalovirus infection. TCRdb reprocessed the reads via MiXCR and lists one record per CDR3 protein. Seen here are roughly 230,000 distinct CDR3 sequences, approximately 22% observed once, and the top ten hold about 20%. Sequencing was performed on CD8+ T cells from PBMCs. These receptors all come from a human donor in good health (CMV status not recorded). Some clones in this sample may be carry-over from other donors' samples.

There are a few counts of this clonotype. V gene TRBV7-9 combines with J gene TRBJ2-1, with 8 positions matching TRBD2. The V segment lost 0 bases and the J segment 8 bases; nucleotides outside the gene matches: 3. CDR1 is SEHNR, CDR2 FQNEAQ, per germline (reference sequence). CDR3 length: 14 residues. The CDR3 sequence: CASSLAQRGYEQFF. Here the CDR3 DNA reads TGTGCCAGCAGCTTAGCCCAGCGGGGGTATGAGCAGTTCTTC.

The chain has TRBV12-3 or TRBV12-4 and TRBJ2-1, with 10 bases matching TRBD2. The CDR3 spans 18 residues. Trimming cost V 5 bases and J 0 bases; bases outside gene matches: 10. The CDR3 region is CASSPWPSGGDSYNEQFF. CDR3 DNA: TGTGCCAGCAGTCCTTGGCCTAGCGGGGGAGACTCCTACAATGAGCAGTTCTTC.

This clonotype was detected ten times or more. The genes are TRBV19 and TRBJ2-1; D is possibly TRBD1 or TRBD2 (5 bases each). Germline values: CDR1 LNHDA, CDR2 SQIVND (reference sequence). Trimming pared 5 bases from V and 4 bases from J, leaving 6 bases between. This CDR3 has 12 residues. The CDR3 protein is CASSWGYNEQFF. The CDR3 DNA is TGTGCCAGTAGTTGGGGGTACAATGAGCAGTTCTTC.

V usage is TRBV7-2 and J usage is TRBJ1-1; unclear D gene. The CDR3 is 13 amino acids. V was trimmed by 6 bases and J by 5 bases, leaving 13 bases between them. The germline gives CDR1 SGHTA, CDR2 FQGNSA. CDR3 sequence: CASSSIQGTEAFF. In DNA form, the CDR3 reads TGTGCCAGCAGTTCCATACAAGGGACTGAAGCTTTCTTT.

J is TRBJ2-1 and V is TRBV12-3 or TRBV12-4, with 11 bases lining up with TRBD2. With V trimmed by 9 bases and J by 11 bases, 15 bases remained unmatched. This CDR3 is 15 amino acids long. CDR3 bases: TGTGCCAGTATCCCGGCTAGCGGGGGGTCTCCTAAGCAGTTCTTC. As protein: CASIPASGGSPKQFF.

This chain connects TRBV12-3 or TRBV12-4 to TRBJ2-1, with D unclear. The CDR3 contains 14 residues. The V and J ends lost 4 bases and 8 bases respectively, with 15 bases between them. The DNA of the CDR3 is TGTGCCAGCAGTTCCCACAGTGCTACATATGAGCAGTTCTTC. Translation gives CASSSHSATYEQFF.

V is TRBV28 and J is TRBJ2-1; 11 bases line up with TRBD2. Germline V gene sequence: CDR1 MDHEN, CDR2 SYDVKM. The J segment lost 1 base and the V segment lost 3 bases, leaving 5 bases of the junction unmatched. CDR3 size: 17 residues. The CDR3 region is CASSLGRLAGSYNEQFF. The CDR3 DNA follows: TGTGCCAGCAGTTTGGGCCGACTAGCGGGGTCCTACAATGAGCAGTTCTTC.

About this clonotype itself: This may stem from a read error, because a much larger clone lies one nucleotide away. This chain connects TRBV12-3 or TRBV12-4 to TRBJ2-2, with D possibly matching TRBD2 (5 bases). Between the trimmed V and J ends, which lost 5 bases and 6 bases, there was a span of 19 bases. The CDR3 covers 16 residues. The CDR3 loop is CASSPPRPRVPGELFF. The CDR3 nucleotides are TGTGCCAGCAGTCCTCCCCGCCCGAGGGTCCCCGGGGAGCTGTTTTTT.

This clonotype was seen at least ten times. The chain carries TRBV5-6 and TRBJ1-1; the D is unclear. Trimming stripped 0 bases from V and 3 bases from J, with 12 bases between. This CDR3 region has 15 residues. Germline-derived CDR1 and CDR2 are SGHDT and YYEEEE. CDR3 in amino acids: CASSLAPSFDTEAFF. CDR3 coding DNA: TGTGCCAGCAGCTTGGCCCCATCTTTTGACACTGAAGCTTTCTTT.